The following is a T cell receptor (beta chain) sequence with its context. What it binds is unknown. The CDR3 spans 15 residues. Unmatched junction bases numbered 3, after V lost 4 bases and J lost 0 bases. Germline CDR1 and CDR2: SGDLS and YYNGEE. The data were taken from a study of shared clonotypes between healthy human individuals. A CD45RA+ naive subset and a CD45RA-negative memory subset were split from CD4+ cells. Roughly 210 ng DNA, tens of thousands of T cell genomes, went into each sorted-subset replicate PCR. Clones were read by immunoSEQ multiplex PCR, and TCRdb kept only the in-frame ones, dropping some. The sample records more than 2 million clones, approximately 95% being singletons. General study findings and limits: Around 5% of naive CD4 clonotypes were common to a handful of donors.

The chain has TRBV9 and TRBJ2-7, with 11 bases fitting TRBD2. This receptor was obtained from a man between 18 and 29 years old in good health. Sequencing used naive CD4+ T cells sorted from blood. Subset meaning: CD45RA+ positively selected. The CDR3 loop reads CASSSTSGSSYEQYF. CDR3 bases: TGTGCCAGCAGCTCAACTAGCGGGAGCTCCTACGAGCAGTACTTC.